Detailed here is one T cell receptor (beta chain). This CDR3 is built from 17 residues. Germline V gives CDR1 SEHNR, CDR2 FQNEAQ (reference sequence). Trimming stripped 5 bases from V and 0 bases from J, with 20 bases between. The data were obtained in a study of blood T cell repertoires in COVID-19. Sequencing used immunoSEQ multiplex PCR; TCRdb keeps in-frame clones, though not all of them. The sample lists around 260,000 clones, 85% to 90% occurring once. The J gene is TRBJ2-7, the V gene TRBV7-9, with a tentative D call TRBD1 (6 bases). The TCR comes from a woman between 40 and 55 years old who had recovered from COVID-19. Sequences were obtained from peripheral blood. The CDR3 DNA reads as TGTGCCAGCAGCCTGCCCGGAGACAGGCCTACCTCCTACGAGCAGTACTTC. Its translation: CASSLPGDRPTSYEQYF.